Each of the 21 T cell receptor beta chains below was sequenced from the same sample in a study of T cell responses to AZD1222 COVID-19 vaccine. Data came from immunoSEQ multiplex PCR; TCRdb stores just in-frame clones and leaves some out. This repertoire shows approximately 120,000 clones, about 91% found once; its top ten account for roughly 7%. Sequenced here: peripheral blood, sampled on day 0 of AZD1222 vaccination. The receptors stem from an adult in good health.

The V and J genes are TRBV4-1 and TRBJ1-3; unclear D gene. The CDR3 spans 15 residues. Trimming left V 2 bases short and J 0 bases short, with 8 bases between. The V gene's germline CDR1 is MGHRA and CDR2 YSYEKL. CDR3: CASSQRALSGNTIYF. The CDR3 DNA reads as TGCGCCAGCAGCCAACGAGCCCTCTCTGGAAACACCATATATTTT.

The V call is TRBV5-1, the J call TRBJ2-3, with TRBD1 identical over 8 bases. V lost 0 bases to trimming and J lost 7 bases; unmatched junction nucleotides: 7. The CDR3 spans 15 residues. Germline assignment: CDR1 SGHRS and CDR2 YFSETQ. CDR3 sequence reads: CASSLAGQGLNTQYF. The CDR3 nucleotides are TGCGCCAGCAGCTTGGCTGGACAGGGATTGAATACGCAGTATTTT. The full variable domain, with the rest looked up from reference TRBV5-1 and TRBJ2-3, is KAGVTQTPRYLIKTRGQQVTLSCSPISGHRSVSWYQQTPGQGLQFLFEYFSETQRNKGNFPGRFSGRQFSNSRSEMNVSTLELGDSALYLCASSLAGQGLNTQYFGPGTRLTVL.

The chain combines TRBV29-1 with TRBJ1-4; maybe TRBD1 (5 bases). Germline values: CDR1 SQVTM, CDR2 ANQGSEA. The CDR3 covers 14 residues. V shed 3 bases and J shed 6 bases, with 14 bases lying between them. CDR3 in DNA: TGCAGCGTTGACGCTGGACGGGGGTATGAAAAACTGTTTTTT. It specifies CSVDAGRGYEKLFF. Full variable domain (outside the CDR3, taken from reference TRBV29-1 and TRBJ1-4): SAVISQKPSRDICQRGTSLTIQCQVDSQVTMMFWYRQQPGQSLTLIATANQGSEATYESGFVIDKFPISRPNLTFSTLTVSNMSPEDSSIYLCSVDAGRGYEKLFFGSGTQLSVL.

The chain couples TRBV19 to TRBJ2-7; no reliable D call. The V gene lost 3 bases and the J gene lost 9 bases, with 15 bases spanning the gap. The CDR3 consists of 13 residues. Per germline, CDR1 LNHDA and CDR2 SQIVND (reference sequence). CDR3 in DNA: TGTGCCAGTAGTATCGGTGGACCCCTAGGGCAGTACTTC. This codes for CASSIGGPLGQYF.

The V and J genes are TRBV5-4 and TRBJ2-3, with TRBD2 matching over 10 bases. Germline V gives CDR1 SGHNT, CDR2 YYREEE (reference sequence). The V and J ends lost 10 bases and 4 bases, in that order; junction bases with no gene match: 9. This CDR3 region has 14 residues. CDR3 sequence reads: CAGKREGIADTQYF. The CDR3 coding sequence is TGTGCCGGCAAGCGGGAGGGCATCGCAGATACGCAGTATTTT.

Only one count was recorded for this clone. The chain is built from TRBV18 and TRBJ2-7; the match to TRBD1 covers 11 bases. After removal of 6 bases from V and 2 bases from J, the junction contained 6 bases not matched to a gene. The CDR3 is made up of 15 amino acids. Germline CDR1 KGHSH, CDR2 LQKENI. The CDR3 nucleotides read TGTGCCAGCTCCCCCCCGGGACAGGGGGCCTACGAGCAGTACTTC. Protein sequence: CASSPPGQGAYEQYF.

The chain couples TRBV6-1 to TRBJ2-1; no clear D gene. From germline, CDR1 is MNHNS and CDR2 SASEGT. This CDR3 has 15 amino acids. The V gene lost 2 bases and the J gene lost 0 bases, with 8 bases spanning the gap. The CDR3 sequence: CASSEFAASYNEQFF. The CDR3 DNA reads as TGTGCCAGCAGTGAATTTGCGGCCTCCTACAATGAGCAGTTCTTC.

The chain couples TRBV19 to TRBJ2-3; 15 bases agree with TRBD2. Germline loops: CDR1 LNHDA, CDR2 SQIVND (reference sequence). CDR3 length: 16 residues. V was clipped by 6 bases and J by 5 bases; unmatched bases: 6. The CDR3 region is CASRWTSGGGGDTQYF. The CDR3 DNA follows: TGTGCCAGTAGGTGGACTAGCGGGGGGGGCGGAGATACGCAGTATTTT.

V and J are TRBV12-3 or TRBV12-4 and TRBJ2-7; D uncertain. The CDR3 consists of 12 residues. V was trimmed by 3 bases and J by 6 bases, leaving 9 bases between them. CDR3 amino acids: CASSLGFGEQYF. The CDR3 DNA follows: TGTGCCAGCAGTTTGGGGTTCGGCGAGCAGTACTTC.

The V and J genes are TRBV5-1 and TRBJ2-5, with 7 bases fitting TRBD2. The CDR3 has 15 residues. CDR1 is SGHRS and CDR2 is YFSETQ in the germline V gene. The J segment lost 4 bases and the V segment lost 0 bases, leaving 6 bases of the junction unmatched. In DNA form, the CDR3 reads TGCGCCAGCAGCTTGGTTGCGGGAGCTCTAGAGACCCAGTACTTC. Translated, it gives CASSLVAGALETQYF.

The V gene is TRBV12-3 or TRBV12-4, the J gene TRBJ1-1; 7 positions match TRBD1. V dropped 5 bases and J dropped 5; count of bases not matched to a gene: 2. There are 12 residues in the CDR3. The CDR3 is CASSIQGTEAFF. CDR3 in DNA: TGTGCCAGCAGTATACAGGGGACTGAAGCTTTCTTT.

V and J are TRBV19 and TRBJ2-1, with 10 bases aligning to TRBD2. The CDR3 totals 17 residues. The junction had 9 bases not matched to a gene; V was cut back by 5 bases and J by 2 bases. Germline V gene lookup returns CDR1 LNHDA and CDR2 SQIVND (reference sequence). The CDR3 DNA is TGTGCCAGTAGTCACTCCCCGACTAGCGGGCCCTACAATGAGCAGTTCTTC. Its protein is CASSHSPTSGPYNEQFF.

The chain links TRBV6-5 to TRBJ1-2; D not certain. The CDR3 covers 12 residues. V was cut by 4 bases and J by 7 bases, with 10 bases left in between. CDR1 is MNHEY and CDR2 is SVGAGI in the germline V gene. The DNA for the CDR3 is TGTGCCAGCAGTTCTTTTCGGGGTGGCTACACCTTC. Its protein is CASSSFRGGYTF.

The chain has TRBV5-1 and TRBJ1-4; no definite D call. CDR3 size: 14 residues. V lost 2 bases and J lost 5, with 10 bases in between. The germline gives CDR1 SGHRS, CDR2 YFSETQ. Here the CDR3 DNA reads TGCGCCAGCAGCTTCGGCCTAAGCAATGAAAAACTGTTTTTT. Residues: CASSFGLSNEKLFF.

This sequence joins TRBV4-2 and TRBJ1-4; D is unresolved. This CDR3 contains 16 residues. Trimming stripped 1 base from V and 0 bases from J, with 9 bases between. Germline values: CDR1 LGHNA, CDR2 YNFKEQ. CDR3 sequence reads: CASSQGGRTTNEKLFF. CDR3 nucleotide sequence: TGTGCCAGCAGCCAAGGAGGTCGAACAACTAATGAAAAACTGTTTTTT.

The V gene is TRBV29-1, the J gene TRBJ1-1; D is ambiguous. Germline assignment: CDR1 SQVTM and CDR2 ANQGSEA. CDR3 size: 11 residues. V lost 5 bases and J lost 5, with 9 bases in between. This chain's CDR3 is CSVLGSTEAFF. The DNA for the CDR3 is TGCAGCGTTCTAGGGAGTACTGAAGCTTTCTTT.

The V call is TRBV5-1, the J call TRBJ1-1; tentative D call: TRBD1 (6 bases). The CDR3 extends over 13 amino acids. V was cut by 1 base and J by 6 bases, with 10 bases left in between. The germline gives CDR1 SGHRS, CDR2 YFSETQ. This CDR3 reads CASSLSRGAEAFF. CDR3 nucleotide sequence: TGCGCCAGCAGCTTGAGCAGGGGAGCTGAAGCTTTCTTT.

CDR3 nucleotide sequence: TGTGCCAGCTCACCACTTACTGCCGGTAATCAGCCCCAGCATTTT. This codes for CASSPLTAGNQPQHF. V is TRBV18 and J is TRBJ1-5; D uncertain. The CDR3 consists of 15 residues. Germline values: CDR1 KGHSH, CDR2 LQKENI. V shed 1 base and J shed 4 bases, with 11 bases lying between them.

The chain couples TRBV3-1 (or the pseudogene TRBV3-2) to TRBJ1-1; perhaps TRBD1 as D (5 bases). CDR1 is LGHDT and CDR2 is YNNKEL in the germline V gene (reference sequence). The CDR3 is 14 amino acids. The V gene lost 3 bases and the J gene lost 7 bases, with 15 bases spanning the gap. The CDR3 sequence: CASSHLFQGNEAFF. The DNA for the CDR3 is TGTGCCAGCAGCCACCTTTTTCAGGGTAATGAAGCTTTCTTT.

This chain links TRBV6-5 with TRBJ2-1; 8 nucleotides match TRBD2. After removal of 0 bases from V and 7 bases from J, the junction contained 5 bases not matched to a gene. Germline assignment: CDR1 MNHEY and CDR2 SVGAGI. The CDR3 sequence is 15 residues long. The CDR3 region has the DNA TGTGCCAGCAGTTACTCCCGGGGGGGGTCGAATGAGCAGTTCTTC. Protein sequence: CASSYSRGGSNEQFF.

CDR3 in amino acids: CASSLRLRGHVNEKLFF. The CDR3 bases are TGCGCCAGCAGCTTGAGGCTGAGGGGCCATGTAAATGAAAAACTGTTTTTT. The chain couples TRBV5-1 to TRBJ1-4, with D possibly being TRBD1 (5 bases). The CDR3 totals 17 residues. V gave up 1 base and J gave up 5 bases, with 18 bases separating them. Per the germline V gene, CDR1 is SGHRS and CDR2 is YFSETQ.